The 2 T cell receptor beta chains presented below share a single source sample, sequenced in a study of T cell responses to AZD1222 COVID-19 vaccine. TCRdb's copy holds only in-frame clones and misses some; the assay was immunoSEQ multiplex PCR. The table shows some 100,000 clones, with about 86% occurring only once. This material consisted of peripheral blood, taken on day 0 of AZD1222 vaccination. These receptors all come from an adult in good health.

V and J are TRBV7-6 and TRBJ1-6; D is unresolved. The CDR3 sequence is 15 residues long. Germline lookup yields CDR1 SGHVS and CDR2 FNYEAQ. V was trimmed by 1 base and J by 5 bases, leaving 9 bases between them. The chain's CDR3 is CASSLEGGNNSPLHF. In nucleotides, the CDR3 is TGTGCCAGCAGCTTAGAAGGAGGGAATAATTCACCCCTCCACTTT.

This CDR3 is CASRVASLTDTQYF. The CDR3 DNA reads TGCGCCAGCAGGGTAGCTAGCTTAACAGATACGCAGTATTTT. V usage is TRBV5-1 and J usage is TRBJ2-3, with a tentative D call TRBD2 (5 bases). Trimming pared 5 bases from V and 3 bases from J, leaving 13 bases between. CDR3 length equals 14 residues. Germline V gives CDR1 SGHRS, CDR2 YFSETQ.